Listed here are 26 T cell receptor beta chains from one sample, sequenced in a study of T-cell reconstitution after alpha-beta-depleted transplantation in children. Unique molecular identifiers featured in how the TCRbeta library was prepared. TCRdb re-called the PCR reads with MiXCR, one entry per CDR3 protein. The sample records some 550,000 distinct CDR3 sequences, roughly 23% being singletons. Sequencing was performed on PBMCs, mostly from graft donor cells, taken 360 days after TCRalphabeta/CD19-depleted stem cell transplant. The receptor source for this set is a boy in the first two years of life who had a stem cell transplant for acute myeloid leukemia, so the T cells may come from the graft donor.

J is TRBJ2-2 and V is TRBV6-2 or TRBV6-3; unclear D gene. This CDR3 has 15 amino acids. Trimming stripped 1 base from V and 3 bases from J, with 9 bases between. Germline V CDR1 and CDR2: MNHEY, SVGEGT. The CDR3 spells CASSYLGPYTGELFF. CDR3 in DNA: TGTGCCAGCAGTTACTTGGGCCCCTACACCGGGGAGCTGTTTTTT.

The rearrangement joins TRBV4-1 to TRBJ2-2, with 10 bases lining up with TRBD2. CDR1 is MGHRA, CDR2 YSYEKL, per germline. The V gene end was trimmed by 1 base and the J gene end by 5 bases; junction bases not matched to a gene: 7. The CDR3 has 17 residues. The CDR3 here is CASSQGAGGPWTGELFF. The CDR3, as DNA: TGCGCCAGCAGCCAAGGAGCGGGGGGGCCCTGGACCGGGGAGCTGTTTTTT.

This chain connects TRBV4-3 to TRBJ2-5; maybe TRBD2 (6 bases). The CDR3 has 14 amino acids. Trimming removed 0 bases from V and 5 bases from J, with 10 bases in between. Germline V gene sequence: CDR1 LGHNA, CDR2 YSLEER. CDR3 nucleotide sequence: TGCGCCAGCAGCCAAGAGGAGGGATGGGAGACCCAGTACTTC. It encodes CASSQEEGWETQYF.

This clonotype has ten or more counts. The rearrangement joins TRBV5-5 to TRBJ2-1; 7 nucleotides agree with TRBD1. Germline CDR1 reads SGHKS; CDR2 reads YYEKEE (reference sequence). Unmatched junction bases numbered 7, after V lost 4 bases and J lost 6 bases. This CDR3 is built from 14 residues. The CDR3 here is CASSPGQALNEQFF. CDR3 coding DNA: TGTGCCAGCAGCCCTGGACAGGCCCTCAATGAGCAGTTCTTC.

At least ten counts were recorded for this clonotype. The V and J genes are TRBV5-1 and TRBJ2-2, with D tentatively TRBD1 (5 bases). The germline V gene encodes CDR1 SGHRS and CDR2 YFSETQ. This CDR3 has 14 residues. The V and J ends lost 4 bases and 3 bases respectively, with 10 bases between them. CDR3 nucleotides: TGCGCCAGCAGCCTCCAGGGCCACACCGGGGAGCTGTTTTTT. Its protein is CASSLQGHTGELFF. Combining the CDR3 with reference TRBV5-1 and TRBJ2-2 gives the whole variable domain KAGVTQTPRYLIKTRGQQVTLSCSPISGHRSVSWYQQTPGQGLQFLFEYFSETQRNKGNFPGRFSGRQFSNSRSEMNVSTLELGDSALYLCASSLQGHTGELFFGEGSRLTVL.

The chain has TRBV20-1 and TRBJ2-1; the match to TRBD1 covers 9 bases. Germline V gene lookup returns CDR1 DFQATT and CDR2 SNEGSKA (reference sequence). The CDR3 runs to 15 residues. The V segment lost 2 bases and the J segment 4 bases; nucleotides outside the gene matches: 6. CDR3 region: CSARPPGQGYNEQFF. The DNA of the CDR3 is TGCAGTGCTAGACCCCCGGGACAGGGATACAATGAGCAGTTCTTC.

This clonotype was seen a handful of times. The J gene is TRBJ2-5, the V gene TRBV20-1; a possible D gene is TRBD2 (6 bases). V was shortened by 6 bases and J by 5 bases, with 22 bases between the two germline ends. This CDR3 region has 15 residues. The germline V gene encodes CDR1 DFQATT and CDR2 SNEGSKA (reference sequence). The chain's CDR3 is CSAHEGLLRGETQYF. CDR3 coding DNA: TGCAGTGCGCACGAGGGACTCCTTCGAGGGGAGACCCAGTACTTC.

This clonotype turned up a few times. The chain joins TRBV20-1 to TRBJ1-1; 7 positions match TRBD1. CDR1 DFQATT and CDR2 SNEGSKA come from the germline V gene (reference sequence). The CDR3 is 16 amino acids. Trimming took 4 bases from V and 4 from J; bases not matched to a gene: 15. CDR3 residues: CSATGQELTMGTEAFF. The CDR3, as DNA: TGCAGTGCTACCGGACAGGAATTAACGATGGGCACTGAAGCTTTCTTT.

The chain is built from TRBV28 and TRBJ1-5; D gene unclear. V lost 5 bases to trimming and J lost 2 bases, with 16 bases between them. This CDR3 region has 16 residues. Germline CDR1 MDHEN, CDR2 SYDVKM. In DNA form, the CDR3 reads TGTGCCAGCAGTCCTCGACACCATCGGGGCAATCAGCCCCAGCATTTT. This sequence encodes CASSPRHHRGNQPQHF.

The sample holds a few counts of this clonotype. The genes are TRBV20-1 and TRBJ2-1; 7 nucleotides line up with TRBD2. Germline trimming cut 5 bases from V and 7 bases from J; bases unmatched to any gene: 11. Germline V gene lookup returns CDR1 DFQATT and CDR2 SNEGSKA (reference sequence). The CDR3 length is 14 residues. The CDR3 DNA is TGCAGTGCTTCCGACGGGGGGTCATGGAATGAGCAGTTCTTC. Translated: CSASDGGSWNEQFF.

The V call is TRBV6-5, the J call TRBJ2-2, with 9 positions matching TRBD2. This CDR3 is built from 17 residues. V shed 0 bases and J 5 bases; nucleotides not matched to a gene: 7. Germline V gene lookup returns CDR1 MNHEY and CDR2 SVGAGI. The CDR3 reads CASSYSRAGGLTGELFF. CDR3 sequence (DNA): TGTGCCAGCAGTTACTCGAGAGCGGGGGGCCTAACCGGGGAGCTGTTTTTT.

This clonotype was seen at least ten times. This chain joins TRBV20-1 and TRBJ2-7; TRBD2 is a possible D gene (5 bases). This CDR3 has 16 residues. Trimming pared 1 base from V and 2 bases from J, leaving 18 bases between. Germline CDR1 reads DFQATT; CDR2 reads SNEGSKA (reference sequence). The CDR3 DNA is TGCAGTGCTAGAGTGGGAGTGAGGGCAGTCACCTACGAGCAGTACGTC. Translation gives CSARVGVRAVTYEQYV.

The sample holds a few counts of this clonotype. V usage is TRBV20-1 and J usage is TRBJ2-2; 8 nucleotides align to TRBD1. CDR1 is DFQATT and CDR2 is SNEGSKA in the germline V gene (reference sequence). The CDR3 has 13 amino acids. The V segment lost 6 bases and the J segment 5 bases; nucleotides outside the gene matches: 5. CDR3 in amino acids: CSAGQGATGELFF. The CDR3 DNA is TGCAGTGCAGGACAGGGCGCTACCGGGGAGCTGTTTTTT.

This clonotype has more than one count but fewer than ten. This chain links TRBV20-1 with TRBJ1-1, with no clear D. The germline gives CDR1 DFQATT, CDR2 SNEGSKA (reference sequence). V lost 5 bases and J 5 bases, leaving 15 bases between the germline ends. The length of the CDR3 is 13 residues. As DNA, the CDR3 is TGCAGTGCTCCATCGTGGCAGACTACTGAAGCTTTCTTT. The encoded protein is CSAPSWQTTEAFF.

This clonotype has a handful of counts. V usage is TRBV4-2 and J usage is TRBJ1-6, with D maybe TRBD1 (6 bases). V was pared by 0 bases and J by 2 bases, with 11 bases between. There are 17 residues in the CDR3. Germline lookup yields CDR1 LGHNA and CDR2 YNFKEQ. The CDR3 spells CASSQEAQGTYNSPLHF. Written as DNA, the CDR3 is TGTGCCAGCAGCCAAGAGGCACAGGGCACCTATAATTCACCCCTCCACTTT.

This clonotype was counted a few times. J is TRBJ2-7 and V is TRBV6-1; D could derive from TRBD1 or TRBD2 (5 bases each). Germline V gene data show CDR1 as MNHNS and CDR2 as SASEGT. The CDR3 length is 13 residues. The ends were cut back, 6 bases at V and 6 bases at J, with 15 bases in the middle. The CDR3 nucleotides read TGTGCCAGCAGAAGGGGACCAGGGAGCGAGCAGTACGTC. Protein sequence: CASRRGPGSEQYV.

The genes are TRBV5-6 and TRBJ2-5; 8 bases map to TRBD1. J was trimmed by 5 bases and V by 1 base; bases with no gene match: 10. The CDR3 is 16 residues long. Germline V gene data show CDR1 as SGHDT and CDR2 as YYEEEE. CDR3 nucleotides: TGTGCCAGCAGCTTGCTCGGAGGACAGGGTGAGGAGACCCAGTACTTC. Amino acids: CASSLLGGQGEETQYF.

This clonotype was observed at least ten times. This sequence joins TRBV20-1 and TRBJ2-7; the D gene is possibly TRBD2 (6 bases). The CDR3 length is 13 residues. CDR1 and CDR2 (germline): DFQATT, SNEGSKA (reference sequence). V was pared by 6 bases and J by 1 base, with 13 bases between. CDR3 sequence: CSAFGGTSYEQYV. The CDR3 coding sequence is TGCAGTGCCTTCGGAGGGACTTCCTACGAGCAGTACGTC.

This clonotype was seen ten or more times. The chain is built from TRBV2 and TRBJ2-2, with D hard to call. V dropped 3 bases and J dropped 7 bases, with 6 bases sitting between them. Per germline, CDR1 SNHLY and CDR2 FYNNEI. The CDR3 contains 12 residues. As DNA, the CDR3 is TGTGCCAGCAGTGATCGGTACGGGGAGCTGTTTTTT. Protein sequence: CASSDRYGELFF. Variable domain in full (rest from reference TRBV2 and TRBJ2-2): EPEVTQTPSHQVTQMGQEVILRCVPISNHLYFYWYRQILGQKVEFLVSFYNNEISEKSEIFDDQFSVERPDGSNFTLKIRSTKLEDSAMYFCASSDRYGELFFGEGSRLTVL.

The table lists this clonotype with a few counts. The chain recombines TRBV5-5 with TRBJ1-1, with TRBD1 as a possible D gene (5 bases). The CDR3 extends over 14 amino acids. The V and J ends lost 3 bases and 5 bases respectively, with 14 bases between them. From germline, CDR1 is SGHKS and CDR2 YYEKEE (reference sequence). CDR3: CASSWEQGGTEAFF. The DNA for the CDR3 is TGTGCCAGCAGCTGGGAGCAGGGAGGGACTGAAGCTTTCTTT.

The rearrangement uses TRBV9 and TRBJ2-3, with unresolved D. CDR3 length: 14 amino acids. Trimming shortened V by 3 bases and J by 2 bases, and 10 bases separated the two germline ends. CDR1 and CDR2 from the germline V gene are SGDLS and YYNGEE. The CDR3 loop is CASSAWATTDTQYF. The CDR3, as DNA: TGTGCCAGCAGCGCTTGGGCCACCACAGATACGCAGTATTTT.

This clonotype was seen only a few times. The chain combines TRBV6-5 with TRBJ2-5, with 9 nucleotides matching TRBD2. Germline V gives CDR1 MNHEY, CDR2 SVGAGI. Trimming at V came to 1 base and at J to 2 bases, leaving 5 bases not matched to a gene. The CDR3 consists of 16 residues. In DNA, the CDR3 is TGTGCCAGCAGTTACTTCAGCGGGGGGCTTCAAGAGACCCAGTACTTC. Amino acids: CASSYFSGGLQETQYF.

The chain recombines TRBV29-1 with TRBJ2-3, with TRBD1 matching over 7 bases. CDR1 SQVTM and CDR2 ANQGSEA come from the germline V gene. This CDR3 has 15 amino acids. After removal of 1 base from V and 4 bases from J, the junction contained 8 bases not matched to a gene. CDR3 bases: TGCAGCGTTGAAGGGACAGGCTTGGGGGCAGATACGCAGTATTTT. Protein: CSVEGTGLGADTQYF.

This clonotype came up a few times. V usage is TRBV6-1 and J usage is TRBJ1-2, with TRBD1 identical over 7 bases. CDR1 MNHNS and CDR2 SASEGT come from the germline V gene. The CDR3 loop spans 14 amino acids. V lost 8 bases, J lost 6 bases, and 12 bases stayed unmatched. The CDR3 reads CASQKGARVDGYTF. CDR3 in DNA: TGTGCCAGCCAAAAGGGGGCGCGGGTCGATGGCTACACCTTC.

The chain recombines TRBV2 with TRBJ2-4, with D possibly TRBD1 on 5 matching bases. The CDR3 contains 15 residues. Trimming shortened V by 2 bases and J by 0 bases, and 8 bases separated the two germline ends. Per the germline V gene, CDR1 is SNHLY and CDR2 is FYNNEI. DNA for the CDR3: TGTGCCAGCAGTGAATTGGGGCTAGCCAAAAACATTCAGTACTTC. It specifies CASSELGLAKNIQYF.

The table lists this clonotype with a few counts. This sequence joins TRBV24-1 and TRBJ2-1; D is undetermined. Per germline, CDR1 KGHDR and CDR2 SFDVKD. The CDR3 loop spans 14 amino acids. V was trimmed by 6 bases and J by 0 bases, leaving 8 bases between them. The CDR3 DNA follows: TGTGCCACCAGTCCAGATAGCTCCTACAATGAGCAGTTCTTC. Its translation: CATSPDSSYNEQFF.